Sequencing of this T cell receptor beta chain was carried out in a study of T-cell reconstitution after alpha-beta-depleted transplantation in children. Findings and caveats of the study: T-cell counts and diversity at one year following transplant were attributed mainly to newly produced T cells. Several hundred expanded graft clones reportedly were the source of alpha-beta T cells about two months after transplant.

With 5 bases clipped from V and 5 bases from J, the junction kept 6 bases outside the gene matches. The CDR3 sequence is 14 residues long. The germline CDR1 and CDR2 sequences are ENHRY and SYGVKD. Points on this clonotype: Antigen: not known.

A library of TCRbeta sequences, prepared with unique molecular identifiers, was generated. MiXCR, applied by TCRdb to the PCR reads, yields one record per CDR3 protein. The data contain hundreds of thousands of distinct CDR3 sequences, around 10% of them singletons. The chain joins TRBV10-3 to TRBJ2-7; 10 bases fit TRBD2. This clonotype was sampled from a boy under two years old with acute myeloid leukemia, due to receive a stem cell transplant. This specimen consisted of PBMCs, obtained before TCRalphabeta/CD19-depleted stem cell transplant. CDR3 protein: CAISFIAGGDEQYF. The CDR3 DNA reads TGTGCCATCAGTTTTATAGCGGGAGGAGACGAGCAGTACTTC.